This T cell receptor beta chain stems from a study of T cell repertoires in cytomegalovirus infection. About the research overall: TCR beta signatures that were public indicated CMV infection and matching HLA type.

Study results and limitations: Carriers of CMV and the relevant HLA type were discriminated by public TCR beta frequency.

MiXCR was run by TCRdb on the reads, yielding one entry per CDR3 protein. Of more than 90,000 distinct CDR3 sequences detected, over 9.5% appear once; the ten largest clones hold roughly 31%. This clonotype was seen many times. Antigen specificity is unknown. Material: PBMCs, sequenced either directly or after in vitro stimulation (not recorded which). The TCR sequence derives from a human donor in good health (CMV status not recorded). Some clones in this sample may be carry-over from other donors' samples.

CDR3 amino acids: CASSFWPRIHEQFF. Here the CDR3 DNA reads TGTGCCAGCAGTTTTTGGCCGCGAATCCATGAGCAGTTCTTC. The gene calls are TRBV12-3 or TRBV12-4 and TRBJ2-1, with unresolved D. V lost 3 bases to trimming and J lost 8 bases, with 14 bases between them. This CDR3 region has 14 residues.